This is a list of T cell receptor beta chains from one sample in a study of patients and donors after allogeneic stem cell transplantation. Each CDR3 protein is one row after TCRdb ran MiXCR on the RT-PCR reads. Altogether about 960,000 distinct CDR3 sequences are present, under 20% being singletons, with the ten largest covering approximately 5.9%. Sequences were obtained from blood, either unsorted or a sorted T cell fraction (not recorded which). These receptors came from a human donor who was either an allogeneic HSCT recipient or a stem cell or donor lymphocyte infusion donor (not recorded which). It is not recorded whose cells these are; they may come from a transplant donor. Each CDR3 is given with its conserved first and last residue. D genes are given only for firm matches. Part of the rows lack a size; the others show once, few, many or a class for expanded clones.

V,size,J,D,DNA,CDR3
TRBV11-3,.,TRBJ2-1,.,TGTGCCAGCAGCAAGTTCTACAATGAGCAGTTCTTC,CASSKFYNEQFF
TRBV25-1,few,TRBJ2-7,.,TGTGCCAGCAGTGATCCCAGGGAGTTACTTCGTTTC,CASSDPRELLRF
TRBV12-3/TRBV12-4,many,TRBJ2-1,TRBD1,TGTGCCAGCAGCTTGGACAGGGTCAATGAGCAGTTCTTC,CASSLDRVNEQFF
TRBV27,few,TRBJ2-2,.,TGTGCCAGCACCTTTTGGAACACCGGGGAGCTGTTTTTT,CASTFWNTGELFF
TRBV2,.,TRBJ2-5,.,TGTGCCAGCACCAAGGGGTATCAAGAGACCCAGTACTTC,CASTKGYQETQYF
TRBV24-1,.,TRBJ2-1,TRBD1,TGTGCCACCAGTGATCCGGGACAGTCCTACAATGAGCAGTTCTTC,CATSDPGQSYNEQFF
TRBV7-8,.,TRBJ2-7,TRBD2,TGTGCCAGCAGCTTAGGGGGGACTAGCGGGGACTACGAGCAGTACTTC,CASSLGGTSGDYEQYF
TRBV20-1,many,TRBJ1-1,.,TGCAGTGCTAGAGCCGACGGGAACACTGAAGCTTTCTTT,CSARADGNTEAFF
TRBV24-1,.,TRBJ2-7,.,TGTGCCACCAGTGGAACAGGGAACGAGCAGTACTTC,CATSGTGNEQYF
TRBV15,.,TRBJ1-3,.,TGTGCCACCAGCAGAACTGGGTCAGGGGCTGGAAACACCATATATTTT,CATSRTGSGAGNTIYF
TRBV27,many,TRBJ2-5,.,TGTGCCAGCAGTTTTTCCTACCAAGAGACCCAGTACTTC,CASSFSYQETQYF
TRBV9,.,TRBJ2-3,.,TGTGCCAGCAGCGTAGGTCAGGGAGCGCCTAGCACAGATACGCAGTATTTT,CASSVGQGAPSTDTQYF
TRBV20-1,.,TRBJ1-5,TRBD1,TGCAGTGCTACACTAGCGGGGACAGGGAATCAGCCCCAGCATTTT,CSATLAGTGNQPQHF
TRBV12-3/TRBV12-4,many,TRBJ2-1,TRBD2,TGTGCCAGCAGTTGGCTAGCGGGAGGGATGACCTACAATGAGCAGTTCTTC,CASSWLAGGMTYNEQFF
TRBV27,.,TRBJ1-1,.,TGTGCCAGCAGTCCACGACAGGCGACGGTGACTTTCTTT,CASSPRQATVTFF
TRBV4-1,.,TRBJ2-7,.,TGCGCCAGCAGCCAAGAGGACTTAACCTACGAGCAGTACTTC,CASSQEDLTYEQYF
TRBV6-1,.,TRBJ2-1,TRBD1,TGTGCCAGCGGACTGTCGGGACAGGGGGCGAATGAGCAGTTCTTC,CASGLSGQGANEQFF
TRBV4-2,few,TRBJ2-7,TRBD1,TGTGCCAGCAGCCAAGGGGGGACAGGCTACGAGCAGTACTTC,CASSQGGTGYEQYF
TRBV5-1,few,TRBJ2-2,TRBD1,TGCGCCAGCAGCTTGGGAGTAGGGGGCTTCGCCGGGGAGCTGTTTTTT,CASSLGVGGFAGELFF
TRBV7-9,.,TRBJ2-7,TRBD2,TGTGCCAGCGCATCTAGCGGGGGGATCTACGAGCAGTACTTC,CASASSGGIYEQYF
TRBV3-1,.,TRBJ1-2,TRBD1,TGTGCCAGCAGCTGGGACAGGACTCTCTATGGCTACACCTTC,CASSWDRTLYGYTF
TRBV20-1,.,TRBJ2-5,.,TGCAGTGCTAGAGATTCGGAGTCCGTTACGACCCAGTACTTC,CSARDSESVTTQYF